This TCR beta chain was retrieved from a study of a mutant IDH1 vaccine in newly diagnosed glioma. As for the study in general: Antecedent treatment encompassed radiotherapy, temozolomide, or their combination; the majority received both.

The study's findings and limits: Pseudoprogression apparently lacked any relation to changes in top peripheral T cell clonotypes. Altogether, around 93% of patients exhibited vaccine-induced immune responses.

The repertoire was sequenced with immunoSEQ multiplex PCR; TCRdb's copy has only in-frame clones and lacks some. Of 30,000 or so clones in the sample, roughly nine tenths were seen once. As for this clone: Its antigen remains unidentified.

This CDR3 comprises 15 residues. Trimming cost V 1 base and J 3 bases, with 10 bases left between them. The V gene's germline CDR1 is MDHEN and CDR2 SYDVKM. Stated time point: baseline, week 1 (first vaccination visit). Documented treatment: pre-vaccination baseline after standard-of-care therapy. Those who donated had recent WHO grade 3 or 4 IDH1-mutant, ATRX-lost astrocytomas. The chain combines TRBV28 with TRBJ1-3; D remains ambiguous. This sequence originates from a woman aged 40 to 50 with glioma. The sample was PBMCs, taken from a glioma patient treated with radiotherapy, temozolomide or both. CDR3 residues: CASSLSVTHGNTIYF. The CDR3 bases are TGTGCCAGCAGTTTATCAGTCACCCATGGAAACACCATATATTTT.